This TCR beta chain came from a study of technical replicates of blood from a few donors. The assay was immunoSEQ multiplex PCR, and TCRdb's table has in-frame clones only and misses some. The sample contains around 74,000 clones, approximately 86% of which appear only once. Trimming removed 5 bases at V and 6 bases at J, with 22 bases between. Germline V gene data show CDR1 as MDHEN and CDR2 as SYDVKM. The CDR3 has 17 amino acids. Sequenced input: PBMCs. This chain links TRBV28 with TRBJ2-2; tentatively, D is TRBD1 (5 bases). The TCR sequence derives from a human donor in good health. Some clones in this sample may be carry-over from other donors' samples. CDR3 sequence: CASSLLGSVGEAGELFF. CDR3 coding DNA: TGTGCCAGCAGTCTCTTGGGGTCAGTAGGGGAAGCCGGGGAGCTGTTTTTT.